This T cell receptor beta chain was obtained from a study of Ad26.COV2.S vaccination and SARS-CoV-2 variants. Study findings and constraints: Whether participants received vaccine or placebo, their non-spike TCR breadth was similar. Vaccine recipients surpassed placebo recipients in spike-specific TCR breadth.

Treatment described: some 19 received Ad26.COV2.S at low or high dose, single or two shots; 5 received placebo; per-sample allocation not given. Material that was analyzed had been drawn on day 63 after the first vaccine or placebo injection. Ad26 vector vaccine expressed Wuhan-strain SARS-CoV-2 spike. Sequencing used immunoSEQ multiplex PCR; TCRdb keeps in-frame clones, though not all of them. The sample carries approximately 480,000 clones, approximately 90% recorded once. Trimming cost V 6 bases and J 5 bases, with 23 bases left between them. The germline CDR1 and CDR2 sequences are SQVTM and ANQGSEA. The CDR3 has 16 residues. With regard to this clone: Antigen unknown.

The chain employs TRBV29-1 and TRBJ2-1, with D perhaps TRBD1 (5 bases). The sequences come from peripheral blood, collected in a trial of Ad26.COV2.S vaccine versus placebo. This clonotype originated in a person aged 18-65 years who received the Ad26.COV2.S COVID-19 vaccine or a placebo. The CDR3 region has the DNA TGCAGCGTCCAATCAAGGGGTCCAGAGCCTCACAATGAGCAGTTCTTC. The encoded protein is CSVQSRGPEPHNEQFF.